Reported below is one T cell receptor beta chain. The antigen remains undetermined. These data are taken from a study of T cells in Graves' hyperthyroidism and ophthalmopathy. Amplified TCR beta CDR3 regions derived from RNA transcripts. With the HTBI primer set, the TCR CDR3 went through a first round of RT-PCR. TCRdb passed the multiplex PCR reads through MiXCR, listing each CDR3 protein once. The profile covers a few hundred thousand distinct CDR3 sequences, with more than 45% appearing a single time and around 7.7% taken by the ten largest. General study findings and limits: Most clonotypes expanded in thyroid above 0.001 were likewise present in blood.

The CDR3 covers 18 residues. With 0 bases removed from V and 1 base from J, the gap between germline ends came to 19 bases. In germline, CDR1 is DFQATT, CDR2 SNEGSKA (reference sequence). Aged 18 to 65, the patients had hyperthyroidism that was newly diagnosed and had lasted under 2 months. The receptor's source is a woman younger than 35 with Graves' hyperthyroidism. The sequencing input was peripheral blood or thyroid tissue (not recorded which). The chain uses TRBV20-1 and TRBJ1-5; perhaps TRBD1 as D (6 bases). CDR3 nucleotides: TGCAGTGCTAGAGATCTAGGATGGGGGCCGGAGAGCAATCAGCCCCAGCATTTT. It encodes CSARDLGWGPESNQPQHF.